What follows are 21 T cell receptor beta chains derived from one specimen sequenced in a study of T cell responses to AZD1222 COVID-19 vaccine. TCRdb's copy holds only in-frame clones and misses some; the assay was immunoSEQ multiplex PCR. Among about 180,000 clones listed, 80% to 90% were seen once. The sequenced sample was peripheral blood, obtained 28 days after the second AZD1222 dose. The receptors were sampled from an adult who received the AZD1222 COVID-19 vaccine.

The chain joins TRBV5-1 to TRBJ2-3; 8 bases line up with TRBD2. Germline loops: CDR1 SGHRS, CDR2 YFSETQ. The V segment lost 0 bases and the J segment 3 bases; nucleotides outside the gene matches: 9. The CDR3 consists of 17 residues. CDR3 region: CASSLALNRGGTDTQYF. The CDR3 DNA reads TGCGCCAGCAGCTTGGCCCTCAACCGGGGGGGGACAGATACGCAGTATTTT. Using reference TRBV5-1 and TRBJ2-3 for the parts outside the CDR3, the full variable domain is KAGVTQTPRYLIKTRGQQVTLSCSPISGHRSVSWYQQTPGQGLQFLFEYFSETQRNKGNFPGRFSGRQFSNSRSEMNVSTLELGDSALYLCASSLALNRGGTDTQYFGPGTRLTVL.

This chain joins TRBV30 and TRBJ1-1, with unresolved D. The CDR3 has 13 amino acids. V lost 0 bases and J lost 6, with 11 bases in between. In germline, CDR1 is GTSNPN, CDR2 SVGIG (reference sequence). Here the CDR3 reads CAWSVLLASEAFF. CDR3 coding DNA: TGTGCCTGGAGTGTACTTTTGGCCTCTGAAGCTTTCTTT. Supplemented by reference TRBV30 and TRBJ1-1, the full variable domain reads SQTIHQWPATLVQPVGSPLSLECTVEGTSNPNLYWYRQAAGRGLQLLFYSVGIGQISSEVPQNLSASRPQDRQFILSSKKLLLSDSGFYLCAWSVLLASEAFFGQGTRLTVV.

The chain is built from TRBV5-1 and TRBJ1-5, with D uncertain. The CDR3 is made up of 13 amino acids. V was trimmed by 0 bases and J by 6 bases, leaving 7 bases between them. The V gene's germline CDR1 is SGHRS and CDR2 YFSETQ. In nucleotides, the CDR3 is TGCGCCAGCAGCTTGGCCGGAGGTCAGCCCCAGCATTTT. Protein: CASSLAGGQPQHF.

The rearrangement joins TRBV5-1 to TRBJ2-2, with a weak D call TRBD1 (7 bases). The V end was cut by 5 bases, the J end by 4 bases, with 15 bases between. The CDR3 covers 15 residues. Germline V lookup: CDR1 SGHRS, CDR2 YFSETQ. The CDR3 is CASRRIQGGTGELFF. CDR3 coding DNA: TGCGCCAGCAGGAGAATTCAGGGGGGCACCGGGGAGCTGTTTTTT.

J is TRBJ2-2 and V is TRBV7-2; possibly TRBD2 for D (6 bases). The CDR3 runs to 16 residues. Germline V gives CDR1 SGHTA, CDR2 FQGNSA. V was clipped by 6 bases and J by 2 bases, with 16 bases between them. In nucleotides, the CDR3 is TGTGCCAGCAGAGGGGCACGGAGGGCTAACACCGGGGAGCTGTTTTTT. It is translated as CASRGARRANTGELFF.

The rearrangement joins TRBV7-2 to TRBJ1-6; D gene ambiguous. Germline CDR1 is SGHTA and CDR2 is FQGNSA. There are 15 residues in the CDR3. With 4 bases removed from V and 9 bases from J, the gap between germline ends came to 16 bases. As DNA, the CDR3 is TGTGCCAGCAGCTCAGCGCCGGGATCGCGTTCACCCCTCCACTTT. It encodes CASSSAPGSRSPLHF.

This chain joins TRBV28 and TRBJ1-5; D gene ambiguous. Germline CDR1 is MDHEN and CDR2 is SYDVKM. With 1 base removed from V and 4 bases from J, the gap between germline ends came to 17 bases. This CDR3 spans 17 amino acids. The CDR3 DNA reads TGTGCCAGCAGTTTATACTCAAGCCTCGGGTCGAATCAGCCCCAGCATTTT. It specifies CASSLYSSLGSNQPQHF.

This sequence joins TRBV19 and TRBJ1-1; 12 positions agree with TRBD1. The CDR3 has 14 amino acids. Looked up from germline, CDR1 is LNHDA and CDR2 is SQIVND (reference sequence). The V gene end was trimmed by 4 bases and the J gene end by 6 bases; junction bases not matched to a gene: 3. CDR3 coding DNA: TGTGCCAGTAGTAGGGGACAGGGGGCCCCTGAAGCTTTCTTT. It codes for CASSRGQGAPEAFF.

The CDR3 region has the DNA TGTGCCAGCAGCTCACGGACAGGGGGCTCGGGAGAGACCCAGTACTTC. This gives the protein CASSSRTGGSGETQYF. The chain has TRBV11-3 and TRBJ2-5; 11 bases agree with TRBD1. The junction had 8 bases not matched to a gene; V was cut back by 4 bases and J by 4 bases. Germline values: CDR1 SGHNT, CDR2 YENEEA. The CDR3 sequence is 16 residues long.

V gene TRBV30 combines with J gene TRBJ1-1; 8 nucleotides align to TRBD1. J lost 0 bases, V lost 5 bases, and 20 bases had no gene match. CDR1 GTSNPN and CDR2 SVGIG come from the germline V gene (reference sequence). This CDR3 comprises 19 residues. In nucleotides, the CDR3 is TGTGCCTGGGGCCCTTATAGACAGACAGGGGAACTGATGAACACTGAAGCTTTCTTT. Translated, it gives CAWGPYRQTGELMNTEAFF.

This chain links TRBV5-1 with TRBJ2-1, with 7 bases that match TRBD1. The germline V gene has CDR1 SGHRS and CDR2 YFSETQ. V lost 4 bases to trimming and J lost 4 bases; unmatched junction nucleotides: 11. This CDR3 comprises 16 residues. CDR3 bases: TGCGCCAGCAGCCATACAGGGGTTCTGGATTACAATGAGCAGTTCTTC. Encoded protein: CASSHTGVLDYNEQFF. Looking up the rest from reference TRBV5-1 and TRBJ2-1 gives the full variable domain: KAGVTQTPRYLIKTRGQQVTLSCSPISGHRSVSWYQQTPGQGLQFLFEYFSETQRNKGNFPGRFSGRQFSNSRSEMNVSTLELGDSALYLCASSHTGVLDYNEQFFGPGTRLTVL.

V and J are TRBV5-4 and TRBJ1-4; 9 positions agree with TRBD1. The V gene end was trimmed by 4 bases and the J gene end by 5 bases; junction bases not matched to a gene: 3. The CDR3 runs 14 residues. The V gene's germline CDR1 is SGHNT and CDR2 YYREEE (reference sequence). CDR3 coding DNA: TGTGCCAGCAGCACCGGGACAGGGAATGAAAAACTGTTTTTT. Translating gives CASSTGTGNEKLFF.

In its sample, this clone was seen once. This chain connects TRBV28 to TRBJ2-1, with D hard to call. V was shortened by 5 bases and J by 7 bases, with 12 bases between the two germline ends. The CDR3 covers 13 residues. Germline lookup yields CDR1 MDHEN and CDR2 SYDVKM. The CDR3 sequence: CASSTPASNEQFF. For the CDR3, the DNA is TGTGCCAGCAGTACCCCGGCCAGTAATGAGCAGTTCTTC. Full variable domain (remainder filled in from reference TRBV28 and TRBJ2-1): DVKVTQSSRYLVKRTGEKVFLECVQDMDHENMFWYRQDPGLGLRLIYFSYDVKMKEKGDIPEGYSVSREKKERFSLILESASTNQTSMYLCASSTPASNEQFFGPGTRLTVL.

V gene TRBV19 combines with J gene TRBJ1-2; D ambiguous. Trimming removed 0 bases from V and 7 bases from J, with 12 bases in between. The CDR3 has 14 amino acids. Germline V CDR1 and CDR2: LNHDA, SQIVND (reference sequence). CDR3 residues: CASSIDLAQRGYTF. CDR3 in DNA: TGTGCCAGTAGTATAGATTTGGCACAGCGTGGCTACACCTTC.

This clone was counted a few times. The chain carries TRBV19 and TRBJ1-6; no clear D gene. This CDR3 spans 13 amino acids. The V and J ends lost 0 bases and 10 bases respectively, with 7 bases between them. In germline, CDR1 is LNHDA, CDR2 SQIVND (reference sequence). This CDR3 is CASSIDIRSPLHF. CDR3 nucleotide sequence: TGTGCCAGTAGTATAGATATAAGATCACCCCTCCACTTT.

As concerns this clone: Mismatch with germline at one junction end may stem from a read error. The chain has TRBV6-6 and TRBJ1-5; D perhaps matches TRBD1 (6 bases). Germline-derived CDR1 and CDR2 are MNHNY and SVGAGI (reference sequence). This CDR3 spans 16 amino acids. The CDR3 nucleotides are TGTGCCAGCAGTTACCGGACCGACAGGACCAATCAGCTCCAGCATTTT. It specifies CASSYRTDRTNQLQHF.

The V call is TRBV28, the J call TRBJ2-7; D is unresolved. The germline gives CDR1 MDHEN, CDR2 SYDVKM. Trimming stripped 5 bases from V and 4 bases from J, with 15 bases between. CDR3 length: 14 residues. The CDR3 DNA reads as TGTGCCAGCAGTACGCCCGGGCAAAAATACGAGCAGTACTTC. Translated, it gives CASSTPGQKYEQYF.

The V call is TRBV25-1, the J call TRBJ1-2; no firm D call. V was shortened by 8 bases and J by 1 base, with 11 bases between the two germline ends. The CDR3 covers 13 residues. Germline V lookup: CDR1 MGHDK, CDR2 SYGVNS. CDR3 DNA sequence: TGTGCCAGCTCCCCCCCGGGTAACTATGGCTACACCTTC. Its protein is CASSPPGNYGYTF.

There are a few counts of this clone. CDR3 protein: CASSYTEAFF. DNA for the CDR3: TGTGCCAGCAGTTACACTGAAGCTTTCTTT. The V call is TRBV28, the J call TRBJ1-1; D ambiguous. The CDR3 runs 10 residues. With 4 bases removed from V and 3 bases from J, the gap between germline ends came to 0 bases. Looked up from germline, CDR1 is MDHEN and CDR2 is SYDVKM.

For the CDR3, the DNA is TGTGCCAGCAGCGTAAAAGCGGGGGGGAGCACAGATACGCAGTATTTT. Its translation is CASSVKAGGSTDTQYF. The chain uses TRBV9 and TRBJ2-3, with TRBD2 matching 10 bases. CDR1 is SGDLS, CDR2 YYNGEE, per germline. CDR3 size: 16 residues. Losses at the gene ends were 1 base for V and 0 bases for J; bases not matched to a gene: 2.

This clone was seen a single time. This chain joins TRBV5-1 and TRBJ2-1, with no clear D. Trimming removed 3 bases from V and 6 bases from J, with 10 bases in between. This CDR3 contains 13 residues. From germline, CDR1 is SGHRS and CDR2 YFSETQ. The CDR3 coding sequence is TGCGCCAGCAGCTCCCCCCCAGTCAATGAGCAGTTCTTC. Amino acid sequence: CASSSPPVNEQFF.